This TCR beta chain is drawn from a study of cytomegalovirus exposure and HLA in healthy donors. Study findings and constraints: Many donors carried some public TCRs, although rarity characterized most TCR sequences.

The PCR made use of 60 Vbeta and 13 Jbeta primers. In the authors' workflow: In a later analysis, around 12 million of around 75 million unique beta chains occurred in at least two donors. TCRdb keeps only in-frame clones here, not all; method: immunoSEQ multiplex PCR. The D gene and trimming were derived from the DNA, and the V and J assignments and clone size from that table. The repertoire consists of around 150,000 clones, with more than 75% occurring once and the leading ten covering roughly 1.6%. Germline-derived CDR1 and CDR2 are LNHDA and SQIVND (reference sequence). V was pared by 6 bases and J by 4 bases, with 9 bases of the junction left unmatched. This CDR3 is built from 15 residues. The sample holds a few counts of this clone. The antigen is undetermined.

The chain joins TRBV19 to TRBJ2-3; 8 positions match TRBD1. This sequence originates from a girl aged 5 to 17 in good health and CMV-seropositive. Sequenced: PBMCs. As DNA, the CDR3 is TGTGCCAGTAGCCTCGGACAGGGTGACTCAGATACGCAGTATTTT. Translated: CASSLGQGDSDTQYF.